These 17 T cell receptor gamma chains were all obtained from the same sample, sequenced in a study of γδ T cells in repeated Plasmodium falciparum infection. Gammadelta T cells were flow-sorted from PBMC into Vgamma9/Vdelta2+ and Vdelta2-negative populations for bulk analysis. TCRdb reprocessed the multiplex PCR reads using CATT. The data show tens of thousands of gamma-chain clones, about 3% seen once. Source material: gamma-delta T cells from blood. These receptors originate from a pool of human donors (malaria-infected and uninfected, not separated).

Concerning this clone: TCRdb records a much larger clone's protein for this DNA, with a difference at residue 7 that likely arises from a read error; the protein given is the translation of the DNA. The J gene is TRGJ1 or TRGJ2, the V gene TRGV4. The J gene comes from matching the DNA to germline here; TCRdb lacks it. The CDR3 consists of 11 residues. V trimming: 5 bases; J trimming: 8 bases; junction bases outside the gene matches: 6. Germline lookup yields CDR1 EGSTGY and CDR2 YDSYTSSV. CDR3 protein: CATWVTDKKLF. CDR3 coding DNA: TGTGCCACCTGGGTTACCGATAAGAAACTCTTT.

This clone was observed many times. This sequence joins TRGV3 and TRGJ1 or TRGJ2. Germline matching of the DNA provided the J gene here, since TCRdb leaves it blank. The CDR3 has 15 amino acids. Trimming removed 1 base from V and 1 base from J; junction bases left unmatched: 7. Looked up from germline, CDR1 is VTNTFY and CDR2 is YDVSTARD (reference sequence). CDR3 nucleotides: TGTGCCACCTGGGACAGATCCGCTAATTATTATAAGAAACTCTTT. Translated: CATWDRSANYYKKLF.

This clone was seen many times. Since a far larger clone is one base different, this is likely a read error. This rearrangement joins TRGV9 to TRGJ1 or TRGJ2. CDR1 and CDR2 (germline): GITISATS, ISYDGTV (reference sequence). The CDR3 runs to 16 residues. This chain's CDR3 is CALWEVHNGENYKKLF. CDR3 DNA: TGTGCCTTGTGGGAGGTGCACAATGGCGAAAATTACAAGAAACTCTTT.

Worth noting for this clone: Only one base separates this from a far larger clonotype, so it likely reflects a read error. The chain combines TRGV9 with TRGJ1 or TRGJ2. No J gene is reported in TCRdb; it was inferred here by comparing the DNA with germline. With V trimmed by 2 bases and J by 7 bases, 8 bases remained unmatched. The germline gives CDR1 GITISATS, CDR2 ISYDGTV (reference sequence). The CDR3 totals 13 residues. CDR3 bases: TGTGCCTTGTGGGAGGGGATTTGCTATAAGAAACTCTTT. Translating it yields CALWEGICYKKLF.

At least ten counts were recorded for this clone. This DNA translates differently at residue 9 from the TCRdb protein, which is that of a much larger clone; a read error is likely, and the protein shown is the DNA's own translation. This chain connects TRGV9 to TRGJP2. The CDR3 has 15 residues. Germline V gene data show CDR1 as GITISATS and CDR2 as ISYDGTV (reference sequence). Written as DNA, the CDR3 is TGTGCCTTGTGGGAGCCGGTCGGTAGAGATTGGATCAAGACGTTT. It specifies CALWEPVGRDWIKTF.

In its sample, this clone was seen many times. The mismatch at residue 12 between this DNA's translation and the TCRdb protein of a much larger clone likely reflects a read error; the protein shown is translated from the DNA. For the CDR3, the DNA is TGTGCCTTGTGGGAGGTGTTCGACGATTATAAGAGACTCTTT. This codes for CALWEVFDDYKRLF. The chain carries TRGV9 and TRGJ1 or TRGJ2. Per the germline V gene, CDR1 is GITISATS and CDR2 is ISYDGTV (reference sequence). This CDR3 has 14 amino acids.

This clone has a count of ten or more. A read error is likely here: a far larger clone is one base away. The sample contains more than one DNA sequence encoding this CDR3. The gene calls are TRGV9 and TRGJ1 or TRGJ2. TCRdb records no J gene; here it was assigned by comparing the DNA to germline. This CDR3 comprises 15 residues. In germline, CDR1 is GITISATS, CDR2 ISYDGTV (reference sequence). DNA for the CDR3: TGTGCCCTGTGGGAAGTCTTACTGCCTTATTATAAGAAACTCTTT. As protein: CALWEVLLPYYKKLF.

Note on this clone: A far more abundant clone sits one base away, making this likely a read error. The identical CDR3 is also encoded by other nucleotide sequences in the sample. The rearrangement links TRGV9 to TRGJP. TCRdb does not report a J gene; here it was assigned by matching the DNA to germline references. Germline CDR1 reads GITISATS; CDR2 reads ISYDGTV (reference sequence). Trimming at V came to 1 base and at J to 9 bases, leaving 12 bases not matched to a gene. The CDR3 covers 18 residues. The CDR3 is CALWEVRTPRLGKKIKVF. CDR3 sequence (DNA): TGTGCCTTGTGGGAGGTTAGAACGCCCCGGTTGGGCAAAAAAATCAAGGTATTT.

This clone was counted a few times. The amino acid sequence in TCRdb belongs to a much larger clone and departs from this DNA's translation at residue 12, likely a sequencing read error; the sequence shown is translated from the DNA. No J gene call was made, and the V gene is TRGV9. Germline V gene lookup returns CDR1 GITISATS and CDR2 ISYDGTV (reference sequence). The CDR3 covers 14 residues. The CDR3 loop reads CALWEVTNYYKELF. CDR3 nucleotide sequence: TGTGCCTTGTGGGAGGTAACGAATTATTATAAGGAACTCTTT.

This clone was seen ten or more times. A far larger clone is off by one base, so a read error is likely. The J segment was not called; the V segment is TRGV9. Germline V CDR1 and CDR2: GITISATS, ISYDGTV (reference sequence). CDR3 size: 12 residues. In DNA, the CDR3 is TGTGCCTTGTGGGAGGCCCAATATAAGGAACTCTTT. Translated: CALWEAQYKELF.

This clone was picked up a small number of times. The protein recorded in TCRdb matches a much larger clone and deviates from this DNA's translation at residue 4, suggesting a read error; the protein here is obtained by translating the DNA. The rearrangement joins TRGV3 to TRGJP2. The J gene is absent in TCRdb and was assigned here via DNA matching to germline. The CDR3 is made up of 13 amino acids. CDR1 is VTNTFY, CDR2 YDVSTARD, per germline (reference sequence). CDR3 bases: TGTGCCACCAGGGACAAGTGGCGTTGGATCAAGACGTTT. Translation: CATRDKWRWIKTF.

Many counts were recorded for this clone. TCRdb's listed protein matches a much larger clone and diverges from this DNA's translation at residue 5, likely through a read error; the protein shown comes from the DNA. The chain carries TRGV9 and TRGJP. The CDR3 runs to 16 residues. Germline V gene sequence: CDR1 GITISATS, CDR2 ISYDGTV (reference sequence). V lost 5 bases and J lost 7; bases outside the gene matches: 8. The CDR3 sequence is CALWGERELGKKIKVF. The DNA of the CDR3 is TGTGCCTTGTGGGGGGAACGGGAGTTGGGCAAAAAAATCAAGGTATTT.

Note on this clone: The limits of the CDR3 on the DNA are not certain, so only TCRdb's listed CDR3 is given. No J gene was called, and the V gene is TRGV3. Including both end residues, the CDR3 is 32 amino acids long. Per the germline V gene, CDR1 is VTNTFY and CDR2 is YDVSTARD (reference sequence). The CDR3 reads CATWDREIIIRNSLAVEQHLLSQVSIGRIQHF.

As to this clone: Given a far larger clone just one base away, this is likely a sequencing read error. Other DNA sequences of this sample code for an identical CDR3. CDR3 coding DNA: TGTGCCTTGTGGGAGGTCTGGTCTCTATTAGGGGAGTTGGGCAAAAAAATCAAGGTATTT. This codes for CALWEVWSLLGELGKKIKVF. The V call is TRGV9, the J call TRGJP. TCRdb lists no J gene, so it was determined here by aligning the DNA to germline. Losses at the gene ends were 1 base for V and 7 bases for J; bases not matched to a gene: 16. There are 20 residues in the CDR3. The germline V gene has CDR1 GITISATS and CDR2 ISYDGTV (reference sequence).

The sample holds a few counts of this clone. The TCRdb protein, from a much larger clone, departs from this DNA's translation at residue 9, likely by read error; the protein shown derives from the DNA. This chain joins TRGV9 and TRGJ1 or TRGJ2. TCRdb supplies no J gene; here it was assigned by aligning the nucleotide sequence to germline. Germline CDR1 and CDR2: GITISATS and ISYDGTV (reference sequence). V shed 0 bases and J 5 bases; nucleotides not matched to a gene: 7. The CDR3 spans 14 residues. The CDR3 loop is CALWEVTDHYKKLF. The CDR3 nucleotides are TGTGCCTTGTGGGAGGTGACGGACCATTATAAGAAACTCTTT.

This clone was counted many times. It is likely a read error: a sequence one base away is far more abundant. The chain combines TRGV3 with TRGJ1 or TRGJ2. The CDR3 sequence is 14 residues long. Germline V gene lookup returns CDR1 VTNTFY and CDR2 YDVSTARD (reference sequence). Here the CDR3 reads CATWDRQNYYKELF. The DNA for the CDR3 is TGTGCCACCTGGGACAGACAGAATTATTATAAGGAACTCTTT.

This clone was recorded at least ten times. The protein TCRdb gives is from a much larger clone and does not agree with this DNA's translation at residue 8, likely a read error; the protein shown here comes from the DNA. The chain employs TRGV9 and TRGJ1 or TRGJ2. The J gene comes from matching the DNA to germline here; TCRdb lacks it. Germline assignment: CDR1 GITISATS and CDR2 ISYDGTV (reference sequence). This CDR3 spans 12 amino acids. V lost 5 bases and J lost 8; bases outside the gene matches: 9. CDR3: CALWGTDHKKLF. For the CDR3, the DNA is TGTGCCTTGTGGGGGACAGACCATAAGAAACTCTTT.